This entry is about one TCR beta chain. Germline CDR1 and CDR2: SGHTA and FQGTGA. The CDR3 runs to 15 residues. The ends were cut back, 2 bases at V and 13 bases at J, with 21 bases in the middle. This sample stems from a study of CD8+CD57+ T cells in acquired aplastic anemia. Genomic DNA acted as the template from which TCR beta VDJ combination and CDR3 sequence profiling were carried out. TCRdb passed the reads through MiXCR, listing each CDR3 protein once. Of a few hundred thousand distinct CDR3 sequences detected, around 72% appear once; the ten largest clones hold approximately 3.8%. The TCR was taken from a human donor in good health, serving as a control. The genes are TRBV7-3 and TRBJ1-5; D might be TRBD1 (5 bases). Specimen: sorted CD4+, CD8+, or CD8+CD57+ T cells (not recorded which) from PBMCs. In DNA form, the CDR3 reads TGTGCCAGCAGCTTAGACTCGGGGGGATCAAACGAGCAGCATTTT. Protein: CASSLDSGGSNEQHF.